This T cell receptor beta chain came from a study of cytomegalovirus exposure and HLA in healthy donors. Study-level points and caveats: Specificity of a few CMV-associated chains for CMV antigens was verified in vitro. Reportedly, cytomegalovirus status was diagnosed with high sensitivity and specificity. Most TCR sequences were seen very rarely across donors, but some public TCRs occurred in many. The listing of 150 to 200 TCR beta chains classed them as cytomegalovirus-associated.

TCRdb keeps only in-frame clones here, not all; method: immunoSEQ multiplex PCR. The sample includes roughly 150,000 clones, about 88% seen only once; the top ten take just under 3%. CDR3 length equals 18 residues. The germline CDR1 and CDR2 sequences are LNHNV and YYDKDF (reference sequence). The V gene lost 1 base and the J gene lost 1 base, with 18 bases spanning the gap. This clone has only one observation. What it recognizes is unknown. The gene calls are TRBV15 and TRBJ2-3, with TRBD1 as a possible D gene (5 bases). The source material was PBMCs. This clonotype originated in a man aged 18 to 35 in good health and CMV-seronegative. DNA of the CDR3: TGTGCCACCAGCAGAGGTCAGGGAAGTAGCATAGGCACAGATACGCAGTATTTT. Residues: CATSRGQGSSIGTDTQYF.